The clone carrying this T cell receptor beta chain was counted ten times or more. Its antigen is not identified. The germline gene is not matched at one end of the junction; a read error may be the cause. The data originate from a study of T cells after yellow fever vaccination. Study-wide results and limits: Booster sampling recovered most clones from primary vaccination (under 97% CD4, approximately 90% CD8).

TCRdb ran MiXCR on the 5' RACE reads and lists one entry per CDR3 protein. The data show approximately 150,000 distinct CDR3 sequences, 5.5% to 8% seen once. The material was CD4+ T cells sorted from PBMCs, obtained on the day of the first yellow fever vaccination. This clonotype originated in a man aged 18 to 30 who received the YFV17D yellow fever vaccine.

CDR3 sequence (DNA): TGCGCCAGCAGCTTGGGTACTGGAAACACCATATATTTT. Translated, it gives CASSLGTGNTIYF. The J gene is TRBJ1-3, the V gene TRBV5-5, with no clear D. The germline CDR1 and CDR2 sequences are SGHKS and YYEKEE (reference sequence). The CDR3 has 13 residues.